This T cell receptor beta chain is from a study of blood T cell repertoires in COVID-19. V was clipped by 2 bases and J by 10 bases, with 12 bases between them. CDR3 length: 14 amino acids. Germline lookup yields CDR1 MNHNS and CDR2 SASEGT. The assay was immunoSEQ multiplex PCR, and TCRdb's table has in-frame clones only and misses some. The sample has more than 65,000 clones, roughly three quarters seen once. The clonotype was recovered from a man aged 55 to 70 with acute or convalescent COVID-19. Input material: peripheral blood. The chain recombines TRBV6-1 with TRBJ1-6; D gene unclear. The CDR3 DNA sequence: TGTGCCAGCAGTGAATCGGGAGGGATCTCACCCCTCCACTTT. Amino acid sequence: CASSESGGISPLHF.